The 19 T cell receptor beta chains below all came from one sample that was sequenced in a study of vaccination effects on CD4 cells after COVID-19. This table comes from immunoSEQ multiplex PCR, and its TCRdb copy is limited to in-frame clones, with some not included. The data hold over 50,000 clones, with around 73% observed a single time. Antigens of these TCRs are unknown. Antigen-specific CD4+ T cell clonotypes were called by their expansion after viral peptide-pool culture in ViraFEST. A 10-day culture period preceded the isolation of CD4+ T cells. Participants were vaccinated with two doses of either the BNT162b2 or mRNA-1273 vaccine. The specimen comprised CD4+ T cells from PBMCs cultured with HCoV-229E spike peptides, sampled after COVID-19 vaccination. Receptors originate from a human donor who received a COVID-19 vaccine.

This chain links TRBV21-1 with TRBJ1-6. TRBV21-1 is termed a pseudogene. The length of the CDR3 is 18 residues. The CDR3, as DNA: TGTGCCAGCGAGCAGGTAGGGACTTGGGTCCCCTATAATTCACCCCTCCACTTT. Protein product: CASEQVGTWVPYNSPLHF.

The chain couples TRBV4-2 to TRBJ1-2; D uncertain. Germline CDR1 is LGHNA and CDR2 is YNFKEQ. The CDR3 has 17 amino acids. Between the trimmed V and J ends, which lost 0 bases and 2 bases, there was a span of 16 bases. CDR3 sequence reads: CASSQDHGPDGNYGYTF. The CDR3 bases are TGTGCCAGCAGCCAAGATCATGGGCCAGATGGGAACTATGGCTACACCTTC.

The chain couples TRBV18 to TRBJ1-2, with 9 bases fitting TRBD1. Germline V lookup: CDR1 KGHSH, CDR2 LQKENI. V gave up 4 bases and J gave up 5 bases; unmatched junction bases: 2. This CDR3 region has 13 residues. The CDR3 DNA is TGTGCCAGCTCACTCGGACAGGGGTATGGCTACACCTTC. Residues: CASSLGQGYGYTF.

The gene calls are TRBV19 and TRBJ1-6; no reliable D call. This CDR3 is 15 amino acids long. Germline CDR1 LNHDA, CDR2 SQIVND (reference sequence). V shed 5 bases and J shed 5 bases, with 13 bases lying between them. For the CDR3, the DNA is TGTGCCAGTAGTTATAGGACCCTCGATAATTCACCCCTCCACTTT. Translated: CASSYRTLDNSPLHF.

The gene calls are TRBV7-8 and TRBJ2-1, with 9 bases identical to TRBD2. The germline V gene encodes CDR1 SGHVS and CDR2 FQNEAQ. The CDR3 totals 15 residues. J was trimmed by 15 bases and V by 1 base; bases with no gene match: 13. DNA for the CDR3: TGTGCCAGCAGCTTAGGGGGCGGGGGGGCGGTTTCGCCGTTCTTC. Its protein is CASSLGGGGAVSPFF. Looking up the rest from reference TRBV7-8 and TRBJ2-1 gives the full variable domain: GAGVSQSPRYKVAKRGQDVALRCDPISGHVSLFWYQQALGQGPEFLTYFQNEAQLDKSGLPSDRFFAERPEGSVSTLKIQRTQQEDSAVYLCASSLGGGGAVSPFFGPGTRLTVL.

This chain joins TRBV19 and TRBJ2-3; 10 bases are a match to TRBD1. J gave up 2 bases and V 6 bases, and 8 bases lay outside the gene matches. Germline lookup yields CDR1 LNHDA and CDR2 SQIVND (reference sequence). CDR3 length: 16 residues. CDR3 coding DNA: TGTGCCAGTAGGGGTCGCGGACAGGGGGTCACAGATACGCAGTATTTT. Residues: CASRGRGQGVTDTQYF. The complete variable domain, with remaining parts taken from reference TRBV19 and TRBJ2-3, reads DGGITQSPKYLFRKEGQNVTLSCEQNLNHDAMYWYRQDPGQGLRLIYYSQIVNDFQKGDIAEGYSVSREKKESFPLTVTSAQKNPTAFYLCASRGRGQGVTDTQYFGPGTRLTVL.

The J gene is TRBJ1-2, the V gene TRBV2, with TRBD1 matching 11 bases. V was clipped by 6 bases and J by 8 bases; unmatched bases: 2. Germline V CDR1 and CDR2: SNHLY, FYNNEI. This CDR3 spans 12 amino acids. The CDR3 loop reads CASSGDRGGYTF. DNA of the CDR3: TGTGCCAGCAGCGGGGACAGGGGGGGCTACACCTTC.

The chain is built from TRBV5-1 and TRBJ2-2; 9 bases match TRBD1. V was pared by 4 bases and J by 5 bases, with 6 bases of the junction left unmatched. Germline V CDR1 and CDR2: SGHRS, YFSETQ. The length of the CDR3 is 15 residues. The CDR3 DNA reads TGCGCCAGCAGCGACGGGACAGGGTATACCGGGGAGCTGTTTTTT. Residues: CASSDGTGYTGELFF.

This clone was seen a few times. The V call is TRBV2, the J call TRBJ1-1; tentative D call: TRBD1 (5 bases). In germline, CDR1 is SNHLY, CDR2 FYNNEI. With 3 bases removed from V and 5 bases from J, the gap between germline ends came to 13 bases. The CDR3 length is 14 residues. CDR3 DNA sequence: TGTGCCAGCAGTGATGCGGGGGGGAGAACTGAAGCTTTCTTT. Translated: CASSDAGGRTEAFF.

The chain links TRBV6-1 to TRBJ2-7; perhaps TRBD2 as D (7 bases). Deletions cut 2 bases from V and 0 bases from J, with 11 bases between. CDR1 is MNHNS, CDR2 SASEGT, per germline. The CDR3 runs to 15 residues. The CDR3 nucleotides are TGTGCCAGCAGTGAAAGGGGGGGCAGCTCCTACGAGCAGTACGTC. Translated: CASSERGGSSYEQYV.

This chain joins TRBV27 and TRBJ1-1, with 8 bases that match TRBD1. Germline V gene data show CDR1 as MNHEY and CDR2 as SMNVEV (reference sequence). The V segment lost 5 bases and the J segment 6 bases; nucleotides outside the gene matches: 11. CDR3 length: 15 amino acids. The CDR3 sequence: CASSLGVTGEAEAFF. The CDR3 DNA reads TGTGCCAGCAGTCTAGGAGTGACAGGGGAAGCTGAAGCTTTCTTT.

The genes are TRBV10-2 and TRBJ1-4; maybe TRBD1 (5 bases). The V gene lost 7 bases and the J gene lost 0 bases, with 18 bases spanning the gap. This CDR3 region has 17 residues. Germline-derived CDR1 and CDR2 are WSHSY and SAAADI. The CDR3 nucleotides read TGCGCCAGCACCAGAGGGAGGGGAACTGCAACTAATGAAAAACTGTTTTTT. This gives the protein CASTRGRGTATNEKLFF.

This clone was recorded a few times. The gene calls are TRBV6-5 and TRBJ2-5, with 11 bases identical to TRBD2. V trimming: 6 bases; J trimming: 1 base; junction bases outside the gene matches: 1. Germline CDR1 and CDR2: MNHEY and SVGAGI. The CDR3 length is 14 residues. The CDR3 reads CASSLAGGQETQYF. CDR3 nucleotides: TGTGCCAGCAGCCTAGCGGGGGGCCAAGAGACCCAGTACTTC.

J is TRBJ1-4 and V is TRBV5-1, with 9 bases fitting TRBD1. V gave up 0 bases and J gave up 8 bases; unmatched junction bases: 5. This CDR3 comprises 15 residues. In germline, CDR1 is SGHRS, CDR2 YFSETQ. The CDR3 sequence is CASSLGGQGREKLFF. CDR3 nucleotide sequence: TGCGCCAGCAGCTTGGGGGGACAGGGTCGCGAAAAACTGTTTTTT.

CDR3 coding DNA: TGTGCCAGCAGCCAAGATCGGGAGTACGGGACCCAGTACTTC. Translating it yields CASSQDREYGTQYF. The chain carries TRBV3-1 (or the pseudogene TRBV3-2) and TRBJ2-5; TRBD2 is a possible D gene (6 bases). Germline-derived CDR1 and CDR2 are LGHDT and YNNKEL (reference sequence). The CDR3 is 14 residues long. V gave up 0 bases and J gave up 7 bases, with 12 bases separating them.

The V and J genes are TRBV5-1 and TRBJ2-1; 12 bases align to TRBD2. V was pared by 1 base and J by 4 bases, with 6 bases of the junction left unmatched. Germline values: CDR1 SGHRS, CDR2 YFSETQ. The CDR3 has 17 amino acids. For the CDR3, the DNA is TGCGCCAGCAGCTTGCCCGGGCTAGCGGGGGGGTACAATGAGCAGTTCTTC. Its protein is CASSLPGLAGGYNEQFF.

The chain is built from TRBV7-9 and TRBJ1-1; D ambiguous. The CDR3 spans 14 residues. The V end lost 5 bases, the J end lost 2 bases, and 12 bases lay between the germline ends. Germline V lookup: CDR1 SEHNR, CDR2 FQNEAQ (reference sequence). As DNA, the CDR3 is TGTGCCAGCAGCCCGACCTCCGTAAACACTGAAGCTTTCTTT. It translates to CASSPTSVNTEAFF.

This clone is a singleton in its sample. The chain couples TRBV3-1 (or the pseudogene TRBV3-2) to TRBJ2-4; TRBD1 matches 9 bases. The CDR3 runs to 16 residues. J lost 7 bases, V lost 4 bases, and 11 bases had no gene match. The V gene's germline CDR1 is LGHDT and CDR2 YNNKEL (reference sequence). CDR3 DNA: TGTGCCAGCAGCCGACTGCCGGGACAGGGTCTCAACATTCAGTACTTC. It specifies CASSRLPGQGLNIQYF.

This clone turned up a few times. V gene TRBV9 combines with J gene TRBJ1-6, with D unclear. CDR1 is SGDLS, CDR2 YYNGEE, per germline. The CDR3 covers 15 residues. V dropped 3 bases and J dropped 8 bases, with 15 bases sitting between them. This chain's CDR3 is CASSGGPNYDSPLHF. DNA for the CDR3: TGTGCCAGCAGCGGAGGGCCGAATTACGATTCACCCCTCCACTTT.